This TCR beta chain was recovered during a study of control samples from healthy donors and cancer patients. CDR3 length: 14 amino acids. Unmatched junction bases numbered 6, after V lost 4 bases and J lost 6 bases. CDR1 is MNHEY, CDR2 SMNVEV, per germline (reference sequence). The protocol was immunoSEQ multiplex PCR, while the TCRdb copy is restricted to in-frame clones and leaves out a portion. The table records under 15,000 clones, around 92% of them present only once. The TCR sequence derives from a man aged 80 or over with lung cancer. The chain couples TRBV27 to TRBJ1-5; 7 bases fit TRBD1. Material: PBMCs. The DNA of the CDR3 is TGTGCCAGCAGTTCGACAGGGAAGGTTCAGCCCCAGCATTTT. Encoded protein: CASSSTGKVQPQHF.